There are a few counts of the clone carrying this T cell receptor beta chain. What it binds is unknown. This specimen belongs to a study of glioma-infiltrating T cells. General study findings and limits: CDR3 overlap between tissue and blood was very small. Gliomas, especially low-grade, showed above-expected tissue-blood divergence; non-neoplastic patients showed below.

V was shortened by 2 bases and J by 0 bases, with 17 bases between the two germline ends. This CDR3 has 18 amino acids. Germline assignment: CDR1 SGHAT and CDR2 FQNNGV. Using RNA template, CDR3s of TCR alpha and beta were amplified with iRepertoire arm-PCR. Input was about 85-450 ng of tissue mRNA or PBMC total RNA. TCRdb re-called the multiplex PCR reads through MiXCR, storing one row per CDR3 protein. Among some 100,000 distinct CDR3 sequences listed, less than 30% were seen once. The origin of this receptor is a human donor with low-grade glioma or glioblastoma, undergoing nonglioma brain surgery, or in good health (not recorded which). V gene TRBV11-2 combines with J gene TRBJ2-1; D may be TRBD1 or TRBD2 (5 bases each). Material: glioma tissue, nonneoplastic brain tissue, or PBMCs (not recorded which). This CDR3 reads CASSLRGVRESSYNEQFF. CDR3 in DNA: TGTGCCAGCAGCTTAAGGGGAGTGAGGGAAAGCTCCTACAATGAGCAGTTCTTC.